These 13 T cell receptor beta chains were all obtained from the same sample, sequenced in a study of blood T cell repertoires in COVID-19 (TCRdb year 2020). Libraries were made using the immunoSEQ multiplex PCR assay. TCRdb retrieved this table from immuneACCESS and kept in-frame rearrangements only. Not all clones are present; in checked studies, unresolved V genes account for under half, and no reason is known for the remainder. A total of 150,000 to 180,000 clones appear in this sample, 65% to 90% of them only once. The ten largest make up 12% of the sample. Specimen: peripheral blood. The receptors shown here come from a woman aged 55-70 years with COVID-19, enrolled during active disease.

V gene TRBV6-6 combines with J gene TRBJ2-7; D gene uncertain. This CDR3 is built from 13 residues. Germline V gene lookup returns CDR1 MNHNY and CDR2 SVGAGI (reference sequence). Trimming removed 11 bases from V and 2 bases from J, with 16 bases in between. The CDR3, as DNA: TGTGCCGGCCGGAGTGGTGGCACCTACGAGCAGTACTTC. Amino acids: CAGRSGGTYEQYF.

The V and J genes are TRBV18 and TRBJ2-6; no reliable D call. The CDR3 covers 15 residues. Germline lookup yields CDR1 KGHSH and CDR2 LQKENI. V was cut by 2 bases and J by 1 base, with 6 bases left in between. CDR3 bases: TGTGCCAGCTCACCAAGCCGATCTGGGGCCAACGTCCTGACTTTC. Protein sequence: CASSPSRSGANVLTF.

J is TRBJ2-3 and V is TRBV14; TRBD2 matches at 8 bases. This CDR3 has 13 residues. Germline V gene sequence: CDR1 SGHDN, CDR2 FVKESK. Trimming at V came to 3 bases and at J to 6 bases, leaving 2 bases not matched to a gene. The CDR3 reads CASSQGLVDTQYF. CDR3 coding DNA: TGTGCCAGCAGCCAGGGACTAGTCGATACGCAGTATTTT.

The rearrangement links TRBV3-1 (or the pseudogene TRBV3-2) to TRBJ2-5; 10 bases line up with TRBD1. Germline CDR1 LGHDT, CDR2 YNNKEL (reference sequence). The CDR3 totals 15 residues. With 8 bases clipped from V and 5 bases from J, the junction kept 11 bases outside the gene matches. CDR3 in DNA: TGTGCCAGCGGCACCGGGGGGACAGGGGATGAGACCCAGTACTTC. It is translated as CASGTGGTGDETQYF.

The genes are TRBV5-1 and TRBJ2-1; 8 positions agree with TRBD2. V lost 1 base to trimming and J lost 3 bases; unmatched junction nucleotides: 6. This CDR3 has 16 amino acids. The germline CDR1 and CDR2 sequences are SGHRS and YFSETQ. CDR3 in DNA: TGCGCCAGCAGCTTGCCTCCAGCGGGAGACTACAATGAGCAGTTCTTC. Its protein is CASSLPPAGDYNEQFF.

The gene calls are TRBV19 and TRBJ1-2, with 7 positions matching TRBD1. This CDR3 contains 16 residues. V lost 8 bases, J lost 4 bases, and 16 bases stayed unmatched. Looked up from germline, CDR1 is LNHDA and CDR2 is SQIVND (reference sequence). CDR3 in DNA: TGTGCCAGTCAGGACAGGTCTCGTACGGGGCCCTATGGCTACACCTTC. It encodes CASQDRSRTGPYGYTF.

The genes are TRBV12-3 or TRBV12-4 and TRBJ2-7; D unresolved. The CDR3 consists of 12 residues. V gave up 5 bases and J gave up 7 bases, with 12 bases separating them. The CDR3 region has the DNA TGTGCCAGCAGTCTCGATCCTGAGGAGCAGTACTTC. Protein: CASSLDPEEQYF.

The genes are TRBV19 and TRBJ1-2; the D gene is possibly TRBD1 (6 bases). The CDR3 is made up of 13 amino acids. The V and J ends lost 7 bases and 0 bases respectively, with 9 bases between them. Germline values: CDR1 LNHDA, CDR2 SQIVND (reference sequence). CDR3: CASNQGSNYGYTF. In DNA form, the CDR3 reads TGTGCCAGTAATCAGGGGTCTAACTATGGCTACACCTTC.

The genes are TRBV19 and TRBJ2-1, with 8 bases lining up with TRBD1. CDR1 and CDR2 (germline): LNHDA, SQIVND (reference sequence). The CDR3 extends over 15 amino acids. V shed 5 bases, J shed 6 bases, and the junction held 9 bases outside the gene matches. The CDR3 nucleotides read TGTGCCAGTAGTGAAGGACAGGGATATAGCAATGAGCAGTTCTTC. It encodes CASSEGQGYSNEQFF.

This chain connects TRBV4-1 to TRBJ1-5; TRBD1 might be the D (5 bases). Trimming cost V 4 bases and J 2 bases, with 9 bases left between them. Germline V CDR1 and CDR2: MGHRA, YSYEKL. The length of the CDR3 is 14 residues. The DNA for the CDR3 is TGCGCCAGCAGCCCCAGGGATGGCAATCAGCCCCAGCATTTT. Protein product: CASSPRDGNQPQHF.

The chain links TRBV12-3 or TRBV12-4 to TRBJ1-3; D remains ambiguous. The CDR3 runs 10 residues. The V gene lost 6 bases and the J gene lost 5 bases, with 2 bases spanning the gap. The CDR3 nucleotides are TGTGCCAGCAGCAGAAACACCATATATTTT. This sequence encodes CASSRNTIYF.

The chain joins TRBV3-1 (or the pseudogene TRBV3-2) to TRBJ2-1; TRBD1 agrees at 12 bases. V was clipped by 2 bases and J by 6 bases; unmatched bases: 2. Germline V gene data show CDR1 as LGHDT and CDR2 as YNNKEL (reference sequence). This CDR3 region has 15 residues. As DNA, the CDR3 is TGTGCCAGCAGCCAACGGGACAGGGGGCTCAATGAGCAGTTCTTC. Translating gives CASSQRDRGLNEQFF.

This chain joins TRBV4-2 and TRBJ2-1, with D maybe TRBD2 (6 bases). Germline CDR1 is LGHNA and CDR2 is YNFKEQ. V was trimmed by 0 bases and J by 3 bases, leaving 12 bases between them. The CDR3 is made up of 16 amino acids. In DNA form, the CDR3 reads TGTGCCAGCAGCCAAGATCCCGGGAGTTACTACAATGAGCAGTTCTTC. It codes for CASSQDPGSYYNEQFF.